This TCR beta chain was captured in a study of CD8+ T cells in alopecia areata. Study results and caveats: Greater clonality was observed in lesional scalp samples, especially alopecia totalis/universalis, versus normal scalp.

The CDR3 loop spans 15 amino acids. V was pared by 1 base and J by 2 bases, with 6 bases of the junction left unmatched. Per germline, CDR1 GTSNPN and CDR2 SVGIG (reference sequence). As to this clone: Antigen unknown.

Treatment of the sample: oral pan-JAK inhibitor, 5-10 mg twice daily. TCR sequencing used cDNA made by reverse transcription of extracted RNA. Clones were read by immunoSEQ multiplex PCR, and TCRdb kept only the in-frame ones, dropping some. The sample has about 120,000 clones; around 56% are singletons. Specimen: CD4+ T cells sorted from blood, collected at week 4, from a patient treated with tofacitinib. This receptor was obtained from a human donor with alopecia areata. The chain has TRBV30 and TRBJ2-3; 7 bases align to TRBD2. The CDR3 spells CAWSAPGGSTDTQYF. The CDR3 nucleotides read TGTGCCTGGAGTGCCCCGGGAGGATCCACAGATACGCAGTATTTT.